This record concerns one T cell receptor beta chain sequence. Its matching antigen is unknown. This sample was taken from a study of T cells in Graves' hyperthyroidism and ophthalmopathy. Findings and caveats of the study: A model of 13 V-J pairs discriminated ophthalmopathy from stable hyperthyroidism. Model-based prediction identified ophthalmopathy a median around seven months prior to its onset.

PBMCs stemmed from approximately 10 ml fresh peripheral blood. The germline V gene has CDR1 LNHDA and CDR2 SQIVND (reference sequence). V lost 2 bases, J lost 1 base, and 12 bases lay in between. This CDR3 spans 17 amino acids. Amplified TCR beta CDR3 regions derived from RNA transcripts. HTBI primers were the set used in a first-round RT-PCR of the TCR CDR3. MiXCR, applied by TCRdb to the multiplex PCR reads, yields one record per CDR3 protein. Among fewer than 650,000 distinct CDR3 sequences listed, about 14% were seen once. Sample: blood. This receptor was identified in a woman aged 40 to 49 with Graves' ophthalmopathy. This sequence joins TRBV19 and TRBJ2-6; D tentatively fits TRBD1 or TRBD2 (6 bases each). This chain's CDR3 is CASSIRGRRSGANVLTF. The DNA for the CDR3 is TGTGCCAGTAGTATACGGGGGCGCAGGTCTGGGGCCAACGTCCTGACTTTC.